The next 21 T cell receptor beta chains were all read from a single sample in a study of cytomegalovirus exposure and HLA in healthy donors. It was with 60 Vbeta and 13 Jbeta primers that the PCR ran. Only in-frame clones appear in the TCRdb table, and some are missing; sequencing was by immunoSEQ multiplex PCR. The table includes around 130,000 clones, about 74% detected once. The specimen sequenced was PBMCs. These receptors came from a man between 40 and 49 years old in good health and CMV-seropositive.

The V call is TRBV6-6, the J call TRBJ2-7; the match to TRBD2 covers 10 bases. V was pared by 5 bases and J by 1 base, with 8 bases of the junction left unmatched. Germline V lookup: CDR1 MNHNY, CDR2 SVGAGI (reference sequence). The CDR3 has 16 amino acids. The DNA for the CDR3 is TGTGCCAGCAGTGTACCAAGCGGGAGGGAGTCCTACGAGCAGTACTTC. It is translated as CASSVPSGRESYEQYF.

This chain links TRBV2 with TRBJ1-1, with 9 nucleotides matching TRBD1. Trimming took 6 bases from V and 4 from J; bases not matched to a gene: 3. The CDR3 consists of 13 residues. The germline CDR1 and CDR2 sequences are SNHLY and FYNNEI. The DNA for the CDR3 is TGTGCCAGCAGGACAGGGGGGACCACTGAAGCTTTCTTT. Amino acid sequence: CASRTGGTTEAFF.

CDR3 sequence reads: CASSENGAGETQYF. CDR3 bases: TGCGCCAGCAGTGAGAACGGAGCGGGAGAGACCCAGTACTTC. The J gene is TRBJ2-5, the V gene TRBV10-1, with D possibly being TRBD2 (6 bases). The germline V gene has CDR1 WNHNN and CDR2 SYGVQD (reference sequence). There are 14 residues in the CDR3. Trimming cost V 2 bases and J 4 bases, with 11 bases left between them.

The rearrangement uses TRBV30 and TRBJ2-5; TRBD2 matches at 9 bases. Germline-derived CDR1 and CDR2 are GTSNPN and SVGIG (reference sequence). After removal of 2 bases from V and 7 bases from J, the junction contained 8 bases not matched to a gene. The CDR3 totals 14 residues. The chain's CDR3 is CAWSLEREVGTQYF. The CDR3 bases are TGTGCCTGGAGTCTCGAGCGGGAGGTGGGGACCCAGTACTTC.

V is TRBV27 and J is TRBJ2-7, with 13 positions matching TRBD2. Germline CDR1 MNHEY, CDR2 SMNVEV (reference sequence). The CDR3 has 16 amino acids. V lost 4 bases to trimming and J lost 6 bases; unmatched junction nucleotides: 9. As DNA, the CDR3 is TGTGCCAGCAGTTCGTGGCCTGGACTAGCGGGGGCCGAGCAGTACTTC. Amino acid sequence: CASSSWPGLAGAEQYF.

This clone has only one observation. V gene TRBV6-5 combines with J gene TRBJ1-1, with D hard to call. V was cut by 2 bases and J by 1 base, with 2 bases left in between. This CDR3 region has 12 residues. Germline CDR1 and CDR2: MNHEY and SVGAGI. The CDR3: CASSYRNTEAFF. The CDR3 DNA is TGTGCCAGCAGTTACCGGAACACTGAAGCTTTCTTT.

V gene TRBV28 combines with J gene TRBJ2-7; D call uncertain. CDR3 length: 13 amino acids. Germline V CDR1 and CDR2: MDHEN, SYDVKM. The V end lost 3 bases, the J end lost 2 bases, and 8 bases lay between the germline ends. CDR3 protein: CASSFGEPYEQYF. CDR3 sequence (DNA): TGTGCCAGCAGTTTTGGAGAGCCCTACGAGCAGTACTTC.

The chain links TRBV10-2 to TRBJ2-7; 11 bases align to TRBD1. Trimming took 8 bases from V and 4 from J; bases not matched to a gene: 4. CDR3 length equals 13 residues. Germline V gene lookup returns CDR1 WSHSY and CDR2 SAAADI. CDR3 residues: CASGDRGIYEQYF. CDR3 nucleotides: TGCGCCAGCGGGGACAGGGGGATTTACGAGCAGTACTTC.

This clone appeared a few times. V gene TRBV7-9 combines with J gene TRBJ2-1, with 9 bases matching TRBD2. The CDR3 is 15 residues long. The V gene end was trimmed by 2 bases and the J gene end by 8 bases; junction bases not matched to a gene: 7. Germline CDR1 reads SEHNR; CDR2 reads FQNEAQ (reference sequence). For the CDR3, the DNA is TGTGCCAGCAGCTTAATTAGCGGGAGTTGGGATGAGCAGTTCTTC. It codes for CASSLISGSWDEQFF. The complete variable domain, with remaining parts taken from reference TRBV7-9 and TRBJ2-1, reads DTGVSQNPRHKITKRGQNVTFRCDPISEHNRLYWYRQTLGQGPEFLTYFQNEAQLEKSRLLSDRFSAERPKGSFSTLEIQRTEQGDSAMYLCASSLISGSWDEQFFGPGTRLTVL.

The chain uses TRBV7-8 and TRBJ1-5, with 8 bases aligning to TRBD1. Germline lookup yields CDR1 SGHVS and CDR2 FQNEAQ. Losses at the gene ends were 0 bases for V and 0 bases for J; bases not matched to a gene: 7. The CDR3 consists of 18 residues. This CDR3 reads CASSLARQGMDSNQPQHF. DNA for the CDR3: TGTGCCAGCAGCTTAGCCCGACAGGGGATGGATAGCAATCAGCCCCAGCATTTT.

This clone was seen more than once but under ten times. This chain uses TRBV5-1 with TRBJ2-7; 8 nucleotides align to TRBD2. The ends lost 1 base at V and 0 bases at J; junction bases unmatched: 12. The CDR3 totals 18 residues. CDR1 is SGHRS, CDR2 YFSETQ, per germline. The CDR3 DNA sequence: TGCGCCAGCAGCTTGCTGGCGGGGGGCCCTGTAAGCTCCTACGAGCAGTACTTC. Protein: CASSLLAGGPVSSYEQYF. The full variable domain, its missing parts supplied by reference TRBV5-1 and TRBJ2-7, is KAGVTQTPRYLIKTRGQQVTLSCSPISGHRSVSWYQQTPGQGLQFLFEYFSETQRNKGNFPGRFSGRQFSNSRSEMNVSTLELGDSALYLCASSLLAGGPVSSYEQYFGPGTRLTVT.

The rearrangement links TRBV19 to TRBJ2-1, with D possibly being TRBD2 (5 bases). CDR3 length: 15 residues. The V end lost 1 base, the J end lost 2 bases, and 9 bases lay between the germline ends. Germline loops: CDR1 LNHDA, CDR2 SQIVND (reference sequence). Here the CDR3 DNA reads TGTGCCAGTAGTATAGGACTAAGAGCCTACAATGAGCAGTTCTTC. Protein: CASSIGLRAYNEQFF.

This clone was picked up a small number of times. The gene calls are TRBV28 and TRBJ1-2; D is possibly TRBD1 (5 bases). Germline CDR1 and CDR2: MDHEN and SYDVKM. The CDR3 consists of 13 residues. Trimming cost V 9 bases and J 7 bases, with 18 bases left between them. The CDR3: CASTLPGLGGYTF. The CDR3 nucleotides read TGTGCCAGTACACTCCCAGGGTTGGGTGGCTACACCTTC.

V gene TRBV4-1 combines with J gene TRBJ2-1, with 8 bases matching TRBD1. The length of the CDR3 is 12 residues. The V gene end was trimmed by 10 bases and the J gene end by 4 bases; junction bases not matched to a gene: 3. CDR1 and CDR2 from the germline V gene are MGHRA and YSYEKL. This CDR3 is CATGQGYNEQFF. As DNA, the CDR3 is TGCGCCACCGGACAGGGATACAATGAGCAGTTCTTC.

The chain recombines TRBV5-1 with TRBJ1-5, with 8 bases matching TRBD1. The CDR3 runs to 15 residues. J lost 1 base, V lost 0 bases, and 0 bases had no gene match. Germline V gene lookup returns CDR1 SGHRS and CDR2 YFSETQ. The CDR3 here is CASSLGQGSNQPQHF. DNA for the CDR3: TGCGCCAGCAGCTTGGGACAGGGGAGCAATCAGCCCCAGCATTTT.

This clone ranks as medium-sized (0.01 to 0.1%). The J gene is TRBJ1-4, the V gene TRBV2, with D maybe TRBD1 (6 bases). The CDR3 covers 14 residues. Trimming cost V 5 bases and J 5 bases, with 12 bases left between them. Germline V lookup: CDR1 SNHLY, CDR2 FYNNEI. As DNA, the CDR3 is TGTGCCAGCAGTAGGACGGGACAAAATGAAAAACTGTTTTTT. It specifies CASSRTGQNEKLFF.

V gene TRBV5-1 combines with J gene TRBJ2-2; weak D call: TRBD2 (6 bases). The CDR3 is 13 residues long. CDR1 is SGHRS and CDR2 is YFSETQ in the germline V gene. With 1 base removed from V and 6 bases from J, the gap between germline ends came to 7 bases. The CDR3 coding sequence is TGCGCCAGCAGCTTGAGCGGGCCCGGGGAGCTGTTTTTT. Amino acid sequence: CASSLSGPGELFF.

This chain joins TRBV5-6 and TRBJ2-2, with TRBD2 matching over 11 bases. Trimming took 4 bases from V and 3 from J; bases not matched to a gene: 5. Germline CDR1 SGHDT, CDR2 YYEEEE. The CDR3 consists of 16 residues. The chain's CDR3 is CASSAGLADHTGELFF. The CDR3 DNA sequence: TGTGCCAGCAGCGCGGGACTAGCGGACCACACCGGGGAGCTGTTTTTT.

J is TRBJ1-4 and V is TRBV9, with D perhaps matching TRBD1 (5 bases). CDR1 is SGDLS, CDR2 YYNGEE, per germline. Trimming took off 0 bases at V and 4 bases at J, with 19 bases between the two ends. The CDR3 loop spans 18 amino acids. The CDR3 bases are TGTGCCAGCAGCGTAGGGATAGGGGCCGTGGAAATTAATGAAAAACTGTTTTTT. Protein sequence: CASSVGIGAVEINEKLFF.

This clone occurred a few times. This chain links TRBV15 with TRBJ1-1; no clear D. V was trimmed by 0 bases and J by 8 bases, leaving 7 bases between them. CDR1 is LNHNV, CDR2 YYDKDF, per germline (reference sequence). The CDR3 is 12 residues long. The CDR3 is CATSRDLAEAFF. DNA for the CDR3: TGTGCCACCAGCAGAGATTTGGCAGAAGCTTTCTTT.

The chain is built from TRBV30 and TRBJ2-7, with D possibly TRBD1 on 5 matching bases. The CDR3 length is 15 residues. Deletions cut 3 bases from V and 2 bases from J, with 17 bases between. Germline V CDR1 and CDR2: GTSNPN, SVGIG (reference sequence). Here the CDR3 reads CAWSSRTRYPYEQYF. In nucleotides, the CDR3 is TGTGCCTGGAGCTCCAGGACACGTTACCCCTACGAGCAGTACTTC.